One sample yielded the 2 T cell receptor beta chains listed below, sequenced in a study of blood T cells in healthy people across ages. A J-beta primer mix and a sample-barcoded 5' primer were used in a second PCR of about 6 to 12 cycles. MiXCR was run by TCRdb on the 5' RACE reads, yielding one entry per CDR3 protein. This table has 730,000 or so distinct CDR3 sequences, about 42% appearing once. The sample taken for sequencing was blood. The receptors stem from an older woman in good health.

This chain connects TRBV28 to TRBJ2-7; unclear D gene. The CDR3 is made up of 15 amino acids. CDR1 and CDR2 (germline): MDHEN, SYDVKM. V gave up 4 bases and J gave up 2 bases, with 15 bases separating them. CDR3 protein: CASSYPLGSTYEQYF. For the CDR3, the DNA is TGTGCCAGCAGTTACCCTCTAGGTAGTACCTACGAGCAGTACTTC.

In its sample, this clonotype was seen many times. CDR3 loop: CASSPGQYNEQFF. CDR3 DNA sequence: TGTGCCAGCAGCCCGGGACAGTACAATGAGCAGTTCTTC. This sequence joins TRBV7-3 and TRBJ2-1; 7 nucleotides align to TRBD1. V was clipped by 5 bases and J by 4 bases; unmatched bases: 2. This CDR3 is built from 13 residues. Germline CDR1 and CDR2: SGHTA and FQGTGA.